This T cell receptor (beta chain) was identified during a study of PD-L1 blockade in urothelial cancer (dated by TCRdb to about 2017). At the level of the whole study: Every patient began therapy around 2014 and was given atezolizumab 1,200 mg intravenously every 3 weeks. Nine patients achieved durable clinical benefit and some 20 did not. Pretreatment blood TCR-seq was available for nearly 30 patients, at least one posttreatment blood collection was obtained for around 25 patients, and tumor TCR-seq was available for around 25 patients. Progression-free survival longer than 6 months counted as durable clinical benefit, and TCR features were additionally tested against both progression-free and overall survival. A median of roughly 140,000 T cells and around 81,000 unique TCRs was obtained from blood samples, and a median clonality of roughly 0.082 was observed. Twenty-five of 29 patients were identified as males with urothelial cancer of bladder origin, and a prior smoking history was reported by 18 of 29 patients. The study, an exploratory multi-omic analysis, examined somatic, immune and clinical correlates of response to PD-L1 blockade with atezolizumab in urothelial cancer. Blood samples were analyzed at two time points: 3 weeks after treatment start (second dose) and 6 weeks after treatment start. Pretreatment tumor samples, along with matched peripheral blood collected serially before and after atezolizumab treatment, underwent TCR sequencing. In the same patients who had TCR sequencing, pretreatment tumors also underwent whole exome sequencing and RNA sequencing. Patients had an ECOG performance status of 0 or 1 and had received between 0 and 3 prior chemotherapy regimens. The paper's findings and limits, for the study overall: A pretreatment peripheral blood TCR clonality below the median was linked to improved progression-free and overall survival. Greater expansion of tumor-associated TCR clones in peripheral blood 3 weeks after the start of treatment was observed in patients with durable benefit (n of about 20, p = 0.022). Because the sample size was small (n ≈ 30) and many of the analyses were exploratory, the results are meant to be hypothesis-generating.

Synthetic TCR analog templates were spiked into each PCR so that absolute template abundance could be estimated from read counts. Using the immunoSEQ assay, TCRbeta CDR3 regions were amplified from genomic DNA with bias-controlled V and J gene primers. Sequencing of rearranged TCRbeta segments was performed at approximately 20X coverage. Turning to the authors' computational methods: Sequencing errors were corrected by clustering and CDR3s were annotated against IMGT to assign V, D and J genes. Downstream analyses used only productive TCRbeta rearrangements, leaving out any out-of-frame or stop-codon sequences. To compute clonality, Shannon entropy was normalized by the log of the number of unique productive sequences and then subtracted from one. Fisher's exact test with Benjamini-Hochberg correction, at a threshold of adjusted p below 0.01, was used to find clones that differed between time points or between blood and tumor. Not all clones reach the TCRdb copy of this immuneACCESS table, which keeps in-frame sequences only. Checked studies attribute under half of the gap to unresolved V genes and leave the rest unexplained. That table furnishes V, J and clone size, whereas the DNA furnished D and trimming. This sample has roughly 120,000 clones in its table, and around 90% of those were observed once. The ten largest make up approximately 3.8% of the sample.

The sample's time point label, decoded: peripheral blood 6 weeks after treatment start. The cohort comprised around 30 patients with locally advanced or metastatic urothelial carcinoma treated at Memorial Sloan Kettering on a trial protocol. Peripheral blood mononuclear cells were collected from each patient pretreatment and during treatment, giving between 1 and 8 total time points per patient. The Qiagen DNeasy Blood extraction kit was used to purify genomic DNA from total PBMCs and from tumor samples. PBMCs were collected pretreatment and during treatment, and were isolated and stored as previously described. Ends trimmed: V by 5 bases, J by 2 bases; bases unmatched to a gene: 7. CDR1 and CDR2 are read off the germline V gene as SGHAT and FQNNGV. Spanning cysteine to phenylalanine, the CDR3 consists of 16 amino acids. Only the CDR3 part of the read is kept: 48 bases, read in frame from the first base.

A remark on this clone: This receptor's antigen is unknown. No much larger clone exists at a distance of one base, and base qualities are not known.

The receptor was derived from a man aged 55 to 70 with urothelial cancer. This material consisted of PBMCs, taken around atezolizumab (anti-PD-L1) treatment. The rearrangement joined TRBV11-2 to TRBJ2-1, with 9 middle bases fitting TRBD2. CDR3 sequence: CASSPLAGRTYNEQFF. The DNA reads as follows: TGTGCCAGCAGCCCCCTAGCGGGACGAACCTACAATGAGCAGTTCTTC.